A selection of T cell receptor beta chains follows, all from one sample in a study of OX40 agonist ivuxolimab in advanced cancers. Only in-frame clones appear in the TCRdb table, and some are missing; sequencing was by immunoSEQ multiplex PCR. Among under 85,000 clones listed, 85% to 90% were seen once. The sample was CD4+ or CD8+ T cells sorted from blood, taken in a trial of the OX40 agonist ivuxolimab. The receptors originated from an adult with an advanced solid tumor such as melanoma, head and neck, liver or kidney cancer. Each CDR3 is given with its conserved first and last residue. The order of the fields is clone size, V gene, J gene, D gene, CDR3 protein, CDR3 DNA. D genes are given only for firm matches. Some rows mark clone size as missing; the rest say once, few, many or name a class of expanded clone.

abundance: .
v_gene: TRBV5-1
j_gene: TRBJ1-6
d_gene: .
CDR3aa: CASSLGGIDSPLHF
CDR3nt: TGCGCCAGCAGCTTGGGGGGGATCGATTCACCCCTCCACTTT

abundance: once
v_gene: TRBV30
j_gene: TRBJ2-2
d_gene: TRBD2
CDR3aa: CAWGIGGANLAGELFF
CDR3nt: TGTGCCTGGGGTATCGGGGGGGCGAACTTGGCCGGGGAGCTGTTTTTT

abundance: .
v_gene: TRBV7-2
j_gene: TRBJ1-6
d_gene: .
CDR3aa: CASSRVRDSSRSPLHF
CDR3nt: TGTGCCAGCAGCCGGGTGAGAGATTCGTCGAGGTCACCCCTCCACTTT

abundance: .
v_gene: TRBV6-6
j_gene: TRBJ1-2
d_gene: .
CDR3aa: CASSSSGGYGYTF
CDR3nt: TGTGCCAGCAGTTCGTCCGGGGGCTATGGCTACACCTTC

abundance: .
v_gene: TRBV5-1
j_gene: TRBJ1-2
d_gene: .
CDR3aa: CASSPGGAGTRNYGYTF
CDR3nt: TGCGCCAGCAGCCCGGGGGGGGCAGGGACCCGCAACTATGGCTACACCTTC

abundance: .
v_gene: TRBV11-1
j_gene: TRBJ2-2
d_gene: TRBD1
CDR3aa: CASRAGQQGFNTGELFF
CDR3nt: TGTGCCAGCAGAGCCGGCCAACAGGGGTTTAACACCGGGGAGCTGTTTTTT

abundance: .
v_gene: TRBV5-1
j_gene: TRBJ2-1
d_gene: TRBD2
CDR3aa: CASSLELAGPSSYNEQFF
CDR3nt: TGCGCCAGCAGCTTGGAACTAGCGGGGCCTTCCTCCTACAATGAGCAGTTCTTC

abundance: .
v_gene: TRBV28
j_gene: TRBJ2-7
d_gene: .
CDR3aa: CASRGPGSTRPGLQYF
CDR3nt: TGTGCCAGCAGGGGACCCGGATCGACACGACCCGGACTTCAGTACTTC

abundance: .
v_gene: TRBV2
j_gene: TRBJ2-4
d_gene: .
CDR3aa: CASSDGTQVGNIQYF
CDR3nt: TGTGCCAGCAGTGATGGGACCCAGGTTGGAAACATTCAGTACTTC

abundance: .
v_gene: TRBV7-9
j_gene: TRBJ2-7
d_gene: .
CDR3aa: CASSLDTYLTYEQYF
CDR3nt: TGTGCCAGCAGCTTAGATACGTACCTTACCTACGAGCAGTACTTC

abundance: .
v_gene: TRBV6-5
j_gene: TRBJ1-3
d_gene: .
CDR3aa: CASTGSGNTIYF
CDR3nt: TGTGCCAGCACGGGCTCTGGAAACACCATATATTTT

abundance: .
v_gene: TRBV9
j_gene: TRBJ2-3
d_gene: .
CDR3aa: CASSVGGLSTDTQYF
CDR3nt: TGTGCCAGCAGCGTAGGAGGGCTAAGCACAGATACGCAGTATTTT

abundance: once
v_gene: TRBV7-2
j_gene: TRBJ1-6
d_gene: TRBD1
CDR3aa: CASIQDRGNSPLHF
CDR3nt: TGTGCCAGCATTCAGGACAGGGGAAATTCACCCCTCCACTTT

abundance: .
v_gene: TRBV10-1
j_gene: TRBJ2-2
d_gene: .
CDR3aa: CASSESTPRGTGELFF
CDR3nt: TGCGCCAGCAGTGAGTCAACGCCCAGGGGAACCGGGGAGCTGTTTTTT

abundance: .
v_gene: TRBV28
j_gene: TRBJ1-2
d_gene: .
CDR3aa: CASRGPHPNYGYTF
CDR3nt: TGTGCCAGCAGGGGCCCGCATCCTAACTATGGCTACACCTTC

abundance: .
v_gene: TRBV7-6
j_gene: TRBJ1-2
d_gene: TRBD1
CDR3aa: CASSLRTQGEGGYTF
CDR3nt: TGTGCCAGCAGCTTACGGACCCAGGGGGAGGGTGGCTACACCTTC

abundance: .
v_gene: TRBV7-9
j_gene: TRBJ1-3
d_gene: .
CDR3aa: CASSFGISSGNTIYF
CDR3nt: TGTGCCAGCAGCTTTGGGATTAGCTCTGGAAACACCATATATTTT

abundance: .
v_gene: TRBV6-1
j_gene: TRBJ1-1
d_gene: .
CDR3aa: CATQRGTLGNTEAFF
CDR3nt: TGTGCCACCCAAAGGGGGACCCTTGGGAACACTGAAGCTTTCTTT

abundance: .
v_gene: TRBV6-5
j_gene: TRBJ2-5
d_gene: .
CDR3aa: CASDLGTRKGETQYF
CDR3nt: TGTGCCAGCGATTTGGGAACCCGGAAAGGTGAGACCCAGTACTTC

abundance: .
v_gene: TRBV6-5
j_gene: TRBJ2-1
d_gene: .
CDR3aa: CASSYSSWGRTNEQFF
CDR3nt: TGTGCCAGCAGTTACTCCAGTTGGGGGAGGACGAATGAGCAGTTCTTC

abundance: .
v_gene: TRBV7-2
j_gene: TRBJ1-5
d_gene: .
CDR3aa: CASSLPQGLQPQHF
CDR3nt: TGTGCCAGCAGCCTCCCACAGGGCCTTCAGCCCCAGCATTTT

abundance: .
v_gene: TRBV19
j_gene: TRBJ1-5
d_gene: TRBD1
CDR3aa: CASTSGQGDQPQHF
CDR3nt: TGTGCCAGTACCTCCGGACAGGGTGATCAGCCCCAGCATTTT

abundance: .
v_gene: TRBV9
j_gene: TRBJ1-5
d_gene: .
CDR3aa: CASSVGPSYQPQHF
CDR3nt: TGTGCCAGCAGCGTAGGGCCATCTTATCAGCCCCAGCATTTT

abundance: .
v_gene: TRBV7-2
j_gene: TRBJ1-1
d_gene: .
CDR3aa: CASSLNTEAFF
CDR3nt: TGTGCCAGCAGCTTAAATACTGAAGCTTTCTTT

abundance: .
v_gene: TRBV27
j_gene: TRBJ1-2
d_gene: .
CDR3aa: CASSTTWVGNYGYTF
CDR3nt: TGTGCCAGCAGCACCACGTGGGTTGGGAACTATGGCTACACCTTC

abundance: .
v_gene: TRBV10-3
j_gene: TRBJ1-5
d_gene: TRBD1
CDR3aa: CAISEQGAQPQHF
CDR3nt: TGTGCCATCAGTGAGCAGGGGGCCCAGCCCCAGCATTTT

abundance: .
v_gene: TRBV7-8
j_gene: TRBJ1-1
d_gene: .
CDR3aa: CASSLEGVRRTEAFF
CDR3nt: TGTGCCAGCAGCTTAGAAGGCGTCAGGCGCACTGAAGCTTTCTTT

abundance: .
v_gene: TRBV29-1
j_gene: TRBJ1-1
d_gene: .
CDR3aa: CSVSGLLNTEAFF
CDR3nt: TGCAGCGTTTCAGGGTTGTTGAACACTGAAGCTTTCTTT

abundance: .
v_gene: TRBV10-3
j_gene: TRBJ2-3
d_gene: TRBD1
CDR3aa: CAIRGTGEGNTQYF
CDR3nt: TGTGCCATCAGGGGGACAGGGGAGGGTAATACGCAGTATTTT

abundance: .
v_gene: TRBV7-3
j_gene: TRBJ1-1
d_gene: .
CDR3aa: CASSLTSQGEAFF
CDR3nt: TGTGCCAGCAGCTTAACTTCTCAGGGGGAAGCTTTCTTT

abundance: once
v_gene: TRBV15
j_gene: TRBJ2-2
d_gene: .
CDR3aa: CATSRDYGDEELFF
CDR3nt: TGTGCCACCAGCAGAGATTATGGGGATGAGGAGCTGTTTTTT

abundance: .
v_gene: TRBV10-3
j_gene: TRBJ1-2
d_gene: .
CDR3aa: CAISESNNYGYTF
CDR3nt: TGTGCCATCAGTGAGTCGAACAACTATGGCTACACCTTC

abundance: once
v_gene: TRBV6-5
j_gene: TRBJ2-5
d_gene: .
CDR3aa: CASSYRPSSRETQYF
CDR3nt: TGTGCCAGCAGTTACAGACCGTCTTCTAGGGAGACCCAGTACTTC

abundance: .
v_gene: TRBV7-8
j_gene: TRBJ1-1
d_gene: .
CDR3aa: CASSFKRGAPFAEAFF
CDR3nt: TGTGCCAGCAGCTTCAAACGGGGGGCGCCGTTTGCTGAAGCTTTCTTT

abundance: .
v_gene: TRBV6-5
j_gene: TRBJ2-3
d_gene: .
CDR3aa: CASSQGQAGEYF
CDR3nt: TGTGCCAGCAGCCAAGGACAGGCGGGGGAATATTTT

abundance: .
v_gene: TRBV7-2
j_gene: TRBJ2-1
d_gene: .
CDR3aa: CASSSYLGSQFF
CDR3nt: TGTGCCAGCAGCTCTTACCTGGGGTCCCAGTTCTTC